A single sample is the source of the 2 T cell receptor beta chains below, sequenced in a study of T cell changes during pregnancy in multiple sclerosis. Here immunoSEQ multiplex PCR was the method, and the copy in TCRdb shows in-frame clones only, minus some. The data contain 95,000 to 110,000 clones, 92% of them seen just once; the ten biggest clones take up around 0.8%. The sequencing here drew on peripheral blood, taken in the third trimester of pregnancy. These receptors all stem from a female donor in good health, enrolled as a control in a pregnancy study.

The chain joins TRBV9 to TRBJ1-3; weak D call: TRBD1 (6 bases). V lost 6 bases and J lost 0, with 13 bases in between. The length of the CDR3 is 15 residues. The germline V gene has CDR1 SGDLS and CDR2 YYNGEE. CDR3 region: CASTSTGTSGNTIYF. The CDR3 DNA reads TGTGCCAGCACCAGTACAGGGACCTCTGGAAACACCATATATTTT.

V gene TRBV19 combines with J gene TRBJ1-1; a weak D match, TRBD1 (6 bases). Germline V gene data show CDR1 as LNHDA and CDR2 as SQIVND (reference sequence). Trimming took off 5 bases at V and 4 bases at J, with 11 bases between the two ends. The CDR3 loop spans 13 amino acids. The CDR3 spells CASSVRGSTEAFF. DNA for the CDR3: TGTGCCAGTAGTGTCAGGGGAAGCACTGAAGCTTTCTTT.